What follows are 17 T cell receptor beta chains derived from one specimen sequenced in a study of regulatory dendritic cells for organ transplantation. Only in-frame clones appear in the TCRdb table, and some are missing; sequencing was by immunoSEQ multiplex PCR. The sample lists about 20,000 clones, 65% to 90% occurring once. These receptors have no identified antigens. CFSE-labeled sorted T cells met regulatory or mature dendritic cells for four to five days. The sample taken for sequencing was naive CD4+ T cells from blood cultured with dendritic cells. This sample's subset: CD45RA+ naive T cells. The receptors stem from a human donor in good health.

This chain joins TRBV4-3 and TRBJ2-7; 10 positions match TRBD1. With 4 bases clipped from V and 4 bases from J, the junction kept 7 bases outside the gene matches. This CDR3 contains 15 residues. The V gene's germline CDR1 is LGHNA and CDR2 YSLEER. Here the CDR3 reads CASSPTTGGAYEQYF. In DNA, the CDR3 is TGCGCCAGCAGCCCTACGACAGGGGGCGCGTACGAGCAGTACTTC.

The DNA of the CDR3 is TGTGCCAGCAGCCAAGTCGGGACAGGGGGCGGCGGGGAGCTGTTTTTT. It yields the protein CASSQVGTGGGGELFF. The rearrangement uses TRBV4-2 and TRBJ2-2; TRBD1 aligns across 12 bases. The CDR3 has 16 amino acids. Germline V lookup: CDR1 LGHNA, CDR2 YNFKEQ. The trim removed 1 base at V and 7 bases at J, leaving 4 bases unmatched.

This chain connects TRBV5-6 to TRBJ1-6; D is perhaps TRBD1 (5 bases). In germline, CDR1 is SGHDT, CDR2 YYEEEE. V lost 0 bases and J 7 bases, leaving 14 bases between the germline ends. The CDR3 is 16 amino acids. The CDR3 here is CASSLAMGGENSPLHF. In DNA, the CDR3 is TGTGCCAGCAGCTTGGCCATGGGGGGGGAAAATTCACCCCTCCACTTT.

This CDR3 reads CAWSTPRPGFANEKLFF. CDR3 bases: TGTGCCTGGAGTACACCCCGCCCCGGTTTTGCTAATGAAAAACTGTTTTTT. The chain has TRBV30 and TRBJ1-4; no reliable D call. The CDR3 has 17 amino acids. Germline V lookup: CDR1 GTSNPN, CDR2 SVGIG (reference sequence). V lost 2 bases and J 3 bases, leaving 19 bases between the germline ends.

The CDR3 coding sequence is TGTGCCAGCAGCGGATTCCCGCGTCCGGGCTACGAGCAGTACTTC. It encodes CASSGFPRPGYEQYF. This chain connects TRBV9 to TRBJ2-7; D gene ambiguous. From germline, CDR1 is SGDLS and CDR2 YYNGEE. V was cut by 3 bases and J by 3 bases, with 16 bases left in between. The CDR3 length is 15 residues.

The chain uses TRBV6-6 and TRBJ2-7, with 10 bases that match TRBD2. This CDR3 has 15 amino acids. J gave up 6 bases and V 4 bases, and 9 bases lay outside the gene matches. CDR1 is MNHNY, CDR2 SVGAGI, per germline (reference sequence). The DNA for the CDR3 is TGTGCCAGCAGTTCCGAAGCGGGAGGGCCCTCCGAGCAGTACTTC. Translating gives CASSSEAGGPSEQYF.

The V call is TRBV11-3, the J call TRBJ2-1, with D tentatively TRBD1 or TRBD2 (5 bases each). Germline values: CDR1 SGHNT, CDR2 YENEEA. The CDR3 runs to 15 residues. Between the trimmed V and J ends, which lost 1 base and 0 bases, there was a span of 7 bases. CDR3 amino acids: CASSLGGSSYNEQFF. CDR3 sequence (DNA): TGTGCCAGCAGCTTAGGGGGGAGCTCCTACAATGAGCAGTTCTTC.

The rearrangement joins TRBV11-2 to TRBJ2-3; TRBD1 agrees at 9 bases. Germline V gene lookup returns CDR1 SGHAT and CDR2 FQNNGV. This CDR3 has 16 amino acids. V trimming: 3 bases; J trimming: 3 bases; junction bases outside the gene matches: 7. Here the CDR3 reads CASSFRTGVGTDTQYF. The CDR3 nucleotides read TGTGCCAGCAGCTTCCGGACAGGGGTGGGAACAGATACGCAGTATTTT.

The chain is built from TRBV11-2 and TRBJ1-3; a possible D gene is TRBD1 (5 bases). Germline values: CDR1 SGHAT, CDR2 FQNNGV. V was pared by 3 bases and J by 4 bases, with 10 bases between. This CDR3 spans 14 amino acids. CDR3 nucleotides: TGTGCCAGCAGCTTCAGGGCCGTGGGAAACACCATATATTTT. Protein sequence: CASSFRAVGNTIYF.

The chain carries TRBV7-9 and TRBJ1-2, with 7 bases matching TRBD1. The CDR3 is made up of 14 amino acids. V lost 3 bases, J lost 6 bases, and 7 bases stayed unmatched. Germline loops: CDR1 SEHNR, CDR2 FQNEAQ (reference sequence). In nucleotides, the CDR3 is TGTGCCAGCAGCTTGTTTGGGACAGTTCATGGCTACACCTTC. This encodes CASSLFGTVHGYTF.

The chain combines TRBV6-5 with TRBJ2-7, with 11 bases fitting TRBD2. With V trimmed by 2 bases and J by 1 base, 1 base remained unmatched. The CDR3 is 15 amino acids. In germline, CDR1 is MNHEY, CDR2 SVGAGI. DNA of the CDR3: TGTGCCAGCAGTTACGGGACTAGCGGATCCTACGAGCAGTACTTC. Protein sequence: CASSYGTSGSYEQYF.

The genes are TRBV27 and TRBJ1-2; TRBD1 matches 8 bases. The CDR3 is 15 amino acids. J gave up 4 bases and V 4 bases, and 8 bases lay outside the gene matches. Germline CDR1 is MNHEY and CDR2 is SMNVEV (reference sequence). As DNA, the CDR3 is TGTGCCAGCAGTTCAGGGGACAGGATACCCTATGGCTACACCTTC. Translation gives CASSSGDRIPYGYTF.

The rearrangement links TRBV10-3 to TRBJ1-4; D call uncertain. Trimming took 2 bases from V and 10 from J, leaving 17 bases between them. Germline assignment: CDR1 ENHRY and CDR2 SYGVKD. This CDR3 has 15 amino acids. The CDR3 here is CAISETSSSVGKLFF. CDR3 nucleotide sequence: TGTGCCATCAGTGAGACCTCTTCCAGCGTCGGAAAACTGTTTTTT.

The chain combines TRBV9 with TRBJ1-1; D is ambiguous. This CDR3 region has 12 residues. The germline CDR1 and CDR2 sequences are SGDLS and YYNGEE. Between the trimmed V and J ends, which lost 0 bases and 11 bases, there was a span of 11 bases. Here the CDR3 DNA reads TGTGCCAGCAGCGTAGATGGTTATTTGGCTTTCTTT. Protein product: CASSVDGYLAFF.

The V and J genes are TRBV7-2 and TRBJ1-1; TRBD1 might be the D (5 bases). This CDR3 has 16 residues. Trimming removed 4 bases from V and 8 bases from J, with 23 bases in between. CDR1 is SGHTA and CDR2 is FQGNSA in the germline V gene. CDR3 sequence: CASSSTGTGTQVEAFF. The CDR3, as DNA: TGTGCCAGCAGCTCCACCGGGACGGGTACACAGGTCGAAGCTTTCTTT.

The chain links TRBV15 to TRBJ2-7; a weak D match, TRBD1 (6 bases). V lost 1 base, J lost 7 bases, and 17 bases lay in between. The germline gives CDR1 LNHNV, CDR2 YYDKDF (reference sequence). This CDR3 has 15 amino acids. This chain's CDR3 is CATSRVGTQAVEQYF. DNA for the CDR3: TGTGCCACCAGCAGAGTTGGGACACAAGCGGTGGAGCAGTACTTC.

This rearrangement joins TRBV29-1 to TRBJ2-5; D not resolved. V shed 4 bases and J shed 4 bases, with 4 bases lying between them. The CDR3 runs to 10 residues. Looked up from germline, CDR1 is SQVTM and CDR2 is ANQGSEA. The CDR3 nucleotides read TGCAGCGTTGTATCAGAGACCCAGTACTTC. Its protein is CSVVSETQYF.